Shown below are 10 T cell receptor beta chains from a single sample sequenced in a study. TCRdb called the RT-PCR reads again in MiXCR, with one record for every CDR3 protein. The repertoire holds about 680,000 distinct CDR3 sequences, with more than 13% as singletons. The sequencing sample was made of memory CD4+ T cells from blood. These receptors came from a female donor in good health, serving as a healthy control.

Here the CDR3 reads CASRDSLDQPQHF. The DNA for the CDR3 is TGTGCCAGCAGGGACAGCCTCGATCAGCCCCAGCATTTT. The chain links TRBV6-2 or TRBV6-3 to TRBJ1-5; a weak D match, TRBD1 (6 bases). CDR3 length: 13 amino acids. V lost 6 bases and J lost 5, with 11 bases in between. Germline V gene data show CDR1 as MNHEY and CDR2 as SVGEGT.

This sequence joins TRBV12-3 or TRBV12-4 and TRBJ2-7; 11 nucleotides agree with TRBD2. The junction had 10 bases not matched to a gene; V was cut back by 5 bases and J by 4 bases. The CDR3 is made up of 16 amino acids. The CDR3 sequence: CASSLRTSGSPYEQYF. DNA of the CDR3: TGTGCCAGCAGTCTGCGGACTAGCGGGTCCCCTTACGAGCAGTACTTC.

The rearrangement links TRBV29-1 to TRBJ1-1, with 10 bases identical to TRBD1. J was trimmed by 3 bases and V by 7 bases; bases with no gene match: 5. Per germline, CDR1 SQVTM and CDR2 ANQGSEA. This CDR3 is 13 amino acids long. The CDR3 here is CSAPGQGHTEAFF. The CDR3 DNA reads TGCAGCGCCCCGGGACAGGGGCACACTGAAGCTTTCTTT.

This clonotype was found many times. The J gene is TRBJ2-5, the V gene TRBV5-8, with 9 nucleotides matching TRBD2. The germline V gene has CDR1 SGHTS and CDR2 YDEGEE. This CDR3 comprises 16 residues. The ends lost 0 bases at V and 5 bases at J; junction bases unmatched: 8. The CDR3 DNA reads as TGTGCCAGCAGCTTGGCCTGGATAGCGGGAGAGGAGACCCAGTACTTC. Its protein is CASSLAWIAGEETQYF.

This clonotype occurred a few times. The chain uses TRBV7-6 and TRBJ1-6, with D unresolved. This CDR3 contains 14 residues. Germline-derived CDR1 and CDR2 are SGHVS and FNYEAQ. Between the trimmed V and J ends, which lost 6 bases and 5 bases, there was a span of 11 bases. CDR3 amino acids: CASRVDPNNSPLHF. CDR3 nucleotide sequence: TGTGCCAGCAGGGTGGACCCGAATAATTCACCCCTCCACTTT.

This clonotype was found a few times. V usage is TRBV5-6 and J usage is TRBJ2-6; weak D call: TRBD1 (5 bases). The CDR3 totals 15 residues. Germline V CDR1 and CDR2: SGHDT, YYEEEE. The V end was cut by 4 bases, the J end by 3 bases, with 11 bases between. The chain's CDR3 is CASSPARDGANVLTF. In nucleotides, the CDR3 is TGTGCCAGCAGCCCGGCCAGGGATGGGGCCAACGTCCTGACTTTC.

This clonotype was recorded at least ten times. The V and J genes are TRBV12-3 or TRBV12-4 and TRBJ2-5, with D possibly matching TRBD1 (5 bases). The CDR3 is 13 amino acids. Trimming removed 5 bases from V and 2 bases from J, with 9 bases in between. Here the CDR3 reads CASSRQSQETQYF. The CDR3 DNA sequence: TGTGCCAGCAGTCGACAGAGTCAAGAGACCCAGTACTTC.

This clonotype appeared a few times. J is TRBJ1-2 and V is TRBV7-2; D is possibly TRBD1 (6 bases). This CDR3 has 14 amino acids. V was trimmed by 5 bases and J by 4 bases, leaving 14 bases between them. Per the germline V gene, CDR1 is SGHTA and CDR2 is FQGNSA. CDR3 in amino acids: CASSTHPTGYGYTF. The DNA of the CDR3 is TGTGCCAGCAGCACCCACCCGACAGGCTATGGCTACACCTTC.

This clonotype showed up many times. The CDR3 nucleotides read TGTGCCAGCAGCTTAGAGGCGACCCGTAGGACTGAAGCTTTCTTT. Its translation is CASSLEATRRTEAFF. V gene TRBV7-2 combines with J gene TRBJ1-1; the D is unclear. V was trimmed by 1 base and J by 5 bases, leaving 14 bases between them. The CDR3 runs 15 residues. Germline V gene data show CDR1 as SGHTA and CDR2 as FQGNSA.

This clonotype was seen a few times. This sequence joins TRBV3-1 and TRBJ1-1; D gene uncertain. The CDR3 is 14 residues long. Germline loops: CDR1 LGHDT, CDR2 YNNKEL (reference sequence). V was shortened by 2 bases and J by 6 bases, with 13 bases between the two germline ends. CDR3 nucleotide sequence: TGTGCCAGCAGCCAACTAAACAGTGGAGCTGAAGCTTTCTTT. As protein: CASSQLNSGAEAFF.